This TCR beta chain comes out of a study of CXCR3-negative and CXCR3-positive naive CD8 T cells. Broader study findings: Naive CXCR3-positive and CXCR3-negative cells shared similar TRBV-TRBJ usage, unlike memory cells. Cryopreserved cells partially lost CXCR3 expression, and fresh PBMCs were used in most assays. More hydrophobic TRB CDR3s were found in CXCR3-positive naive cells than in CXCR3-negative naive cells.

On this clonotype itself: Its specificity is not known.

UMI-labeled TRB cDNA libraries were prepared by 5' RACE. For each CDR3 protein, TCRdb gives one entry from its re-call of the 5' RACE reads, without DNA. The sample includes tens of thousands of distinct CDR3 sequences. CDR1 and CDR2 from the germline V gene are SGDLS and YYNGEE. The CDR3 is made up of 19 amino acids. The sequenced material came from naive CXCR3- CD8+ T cells from blood. Subset: CD45RO-CCR7+CD27+CD95- naive CD8+ T cells lacking CXCR3 (TNR3-). This TCR came from a human donor in good health. Some clones in this sample may be carry-over from other donors' samples. The V gene is TRBV9, the J gene TRBJ2-1; TCRdb names TRBD1, which stays unverified in the absence of DNA. The CDR3 loop is CASSLKGAGGQNSYNEQFF.